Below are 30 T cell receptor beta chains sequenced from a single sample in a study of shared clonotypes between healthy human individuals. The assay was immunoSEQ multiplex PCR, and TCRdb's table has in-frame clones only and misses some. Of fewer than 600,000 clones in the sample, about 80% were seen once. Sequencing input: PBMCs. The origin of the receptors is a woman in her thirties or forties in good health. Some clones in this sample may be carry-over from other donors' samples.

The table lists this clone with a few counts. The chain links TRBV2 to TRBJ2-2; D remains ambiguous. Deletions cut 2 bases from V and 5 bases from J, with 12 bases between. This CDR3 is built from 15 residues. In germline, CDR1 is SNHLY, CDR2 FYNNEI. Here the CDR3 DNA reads TGTGCCAGCAGTGAATGGGCAGATCCAACCGGGGAGCTGTTTTTT. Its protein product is CASSEWADPTGELFF.

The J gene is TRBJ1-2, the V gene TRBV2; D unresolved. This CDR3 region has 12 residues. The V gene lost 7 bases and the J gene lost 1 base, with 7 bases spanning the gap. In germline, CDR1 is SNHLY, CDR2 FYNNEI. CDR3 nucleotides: TGTGCCAGCAAGGCCGGTAACTATGGCTACACCTTC. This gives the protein CASKAGNYGYTF.

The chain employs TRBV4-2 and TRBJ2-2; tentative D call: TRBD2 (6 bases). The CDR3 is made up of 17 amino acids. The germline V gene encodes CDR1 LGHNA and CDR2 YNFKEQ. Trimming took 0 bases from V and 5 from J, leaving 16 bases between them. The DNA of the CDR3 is TGTGCCAGCAGCCAAGACAGTGGAGGAGGGACTACCGGGGAGCTGTTTTTT. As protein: CASSQDSGGGTTGELFF.

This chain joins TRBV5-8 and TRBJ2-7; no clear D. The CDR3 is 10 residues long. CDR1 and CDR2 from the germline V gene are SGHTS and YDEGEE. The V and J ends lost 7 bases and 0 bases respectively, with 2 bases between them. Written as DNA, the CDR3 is TGTGCCAGCTTCTCCTACGAGCAGTACTTC. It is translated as CASFSYEQYF. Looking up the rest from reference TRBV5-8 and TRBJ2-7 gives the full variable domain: EAGVTQSPTHLIKTRGQQATLRCSPISGHTSVYWYQQALGLGLQFLLWYDEGEERNRGNFPPRFSGRQFPNYSSELNVNALELEDSALYLCASFSYEQYFGPGTRLTVT.

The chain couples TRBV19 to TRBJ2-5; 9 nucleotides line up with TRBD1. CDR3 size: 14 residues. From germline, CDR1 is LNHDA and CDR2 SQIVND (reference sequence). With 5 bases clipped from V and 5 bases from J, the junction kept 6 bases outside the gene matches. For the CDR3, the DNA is TGTGCCAGTAGTGGGACAGGGCCGGGCGAGACCCAGTACTTC. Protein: CASSGTGPGETQYF.

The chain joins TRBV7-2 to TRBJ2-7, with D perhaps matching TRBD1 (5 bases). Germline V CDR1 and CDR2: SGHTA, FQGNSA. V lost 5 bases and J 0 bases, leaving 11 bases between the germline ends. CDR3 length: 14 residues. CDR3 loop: CASSPRVSSYEQYF. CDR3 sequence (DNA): TGTGCCAGCAGCCCCAGGGTAAGCTCCTACGAGCAGTACTTC. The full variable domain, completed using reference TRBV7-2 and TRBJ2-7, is GAGVSQSPSNKVTEKGKDVELRCDPISGHTALYWYRQSLGQGLEFLIYFQGNSAPDKSGLPSDRFSAERTGGSVSTLTIQRTQQEDSAVYLCASSPRVSSYEQYFGPGTRLTVT.

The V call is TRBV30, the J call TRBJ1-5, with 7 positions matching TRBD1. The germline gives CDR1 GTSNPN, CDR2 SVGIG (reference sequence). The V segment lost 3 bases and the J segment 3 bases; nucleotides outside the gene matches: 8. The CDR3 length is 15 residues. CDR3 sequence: CAWSRSGGINQPQHF. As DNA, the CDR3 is TGTGCCTGGAGCCGCTCAGGGGGGATCAATCAGCCCCAGCATTTT.

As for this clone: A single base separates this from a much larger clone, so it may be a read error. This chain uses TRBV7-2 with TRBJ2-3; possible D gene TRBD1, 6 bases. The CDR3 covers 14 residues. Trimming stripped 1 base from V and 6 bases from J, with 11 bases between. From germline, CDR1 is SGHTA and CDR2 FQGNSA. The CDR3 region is CASSLGGPSDTQYF. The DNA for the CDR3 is TGTGCCAGCAGCTTAGGGGGGCCCTCCGATACGCAGTATTTT.

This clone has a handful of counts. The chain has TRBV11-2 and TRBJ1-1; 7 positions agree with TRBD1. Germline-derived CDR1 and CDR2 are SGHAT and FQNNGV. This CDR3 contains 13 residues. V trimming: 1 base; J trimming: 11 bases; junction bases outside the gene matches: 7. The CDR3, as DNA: TGTGCCAGCAGCTTAGGGACAGGATCAAGTGCTTTCTTT. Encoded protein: CASSLGTGSSAFF.

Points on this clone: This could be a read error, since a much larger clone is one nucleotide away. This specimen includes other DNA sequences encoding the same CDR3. Here the CDR3 reads CASSLEANTEAFF. The CDR3 DNA reads as TGTGCCAGCAGCTTAGAGGCGAACACTGAAGCTTTCTTT. The chain employs TRBV11-3 and TRBJ1-1; D uncertain. Germline V gene data show CDR1 as SGHNT and CDR2 as YENEEA. The CDR3 runs to 13 residues. Trimming removed 0 bases from V and 1 base from J, with 3 bases in between.

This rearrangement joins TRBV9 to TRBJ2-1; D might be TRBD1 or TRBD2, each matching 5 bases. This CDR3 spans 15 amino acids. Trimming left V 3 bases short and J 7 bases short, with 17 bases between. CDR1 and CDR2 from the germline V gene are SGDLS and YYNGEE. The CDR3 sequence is CASSDQQEGQNEQFF. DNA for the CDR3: TGTGCCAGCAGCGACCAACAAGAGGGGCAAAATGAGCAGTTCTTC.

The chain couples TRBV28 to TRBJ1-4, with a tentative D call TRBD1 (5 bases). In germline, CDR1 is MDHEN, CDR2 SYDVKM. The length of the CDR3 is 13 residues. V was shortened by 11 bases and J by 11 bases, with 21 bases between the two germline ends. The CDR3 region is CASRRDPVEKLFF. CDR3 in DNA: TGTGCCTCCAGGCGGGACCCCGTCGAGAAACTGTTTTTT.

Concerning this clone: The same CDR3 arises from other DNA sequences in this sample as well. CDR3 coding DNA: TGCAGCGTTGAAGATGGCGGCCGTATCCGCGGTGGCTACACCTTC. Translating it yields CSVEDGGRIRGGYTF. The rearrangement joins TRBV29-1 to TRBJ1-2; D not certain. The germline CDR1 and CDR2 sequences are SQVTM and ANQGSEA. V was clipped by 0 bases and J by 7 bases, with 18 bases between them. CDR3 length: 15 residues. The complete variable domain, with remaining parts taken from reference TRBV29-1 and TRBJ1-2, reads SAVISQKPSRDICQRGTSLTIQCQVDSQVTMMFWYRQQPGQSLTLIATANQGSEATYESGFVIDKFPISRPNLTFSTLTVSNMSPEDSSIYLCSVEDGGRIRGGYTFGSGTRLTVV.

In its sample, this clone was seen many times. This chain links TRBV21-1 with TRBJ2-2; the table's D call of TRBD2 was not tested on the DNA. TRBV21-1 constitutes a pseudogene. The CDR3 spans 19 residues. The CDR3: CASSKPGGEGRANTGELFF. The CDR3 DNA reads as TGTGCCAGCAGCAAACCTGGCGGGGAGGGCCGCGCGAACACCGGGGAGCTGTTTTTT.

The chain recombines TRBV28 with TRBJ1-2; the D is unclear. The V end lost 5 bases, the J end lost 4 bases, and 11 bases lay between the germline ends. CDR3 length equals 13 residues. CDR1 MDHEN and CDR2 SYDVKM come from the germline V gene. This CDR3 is CASSNRISYGYTF. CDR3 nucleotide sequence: TGTGCCAGCAGTAACCGGATTAGCTATGGCTACACCTTC.

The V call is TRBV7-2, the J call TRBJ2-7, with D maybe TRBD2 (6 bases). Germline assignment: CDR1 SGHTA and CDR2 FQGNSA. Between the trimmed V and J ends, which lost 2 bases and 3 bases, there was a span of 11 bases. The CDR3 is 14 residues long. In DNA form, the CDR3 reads TGTGCCAGCAGCTTAAATAGCGGCCTCTACGAGCAGTACTTC. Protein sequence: CASSLNSGLYEQYF.

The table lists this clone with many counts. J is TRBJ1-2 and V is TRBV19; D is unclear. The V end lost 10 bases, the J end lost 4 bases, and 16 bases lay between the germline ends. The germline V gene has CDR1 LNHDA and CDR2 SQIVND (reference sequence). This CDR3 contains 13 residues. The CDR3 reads CATRTDEPYGYTF. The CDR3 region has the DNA TGTGCCACGAGGACGGACGAGCCCTATGGCTACACCTTC.

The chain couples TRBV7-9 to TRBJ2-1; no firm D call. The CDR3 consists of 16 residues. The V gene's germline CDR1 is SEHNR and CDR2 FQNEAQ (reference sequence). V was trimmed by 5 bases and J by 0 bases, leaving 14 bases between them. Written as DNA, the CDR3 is TGTGCCAGCAGCCCTCCCAATTCCAGCTCCTACAATGAGCAGTTCTTC. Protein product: CASSPPNSSSYNEQFF.

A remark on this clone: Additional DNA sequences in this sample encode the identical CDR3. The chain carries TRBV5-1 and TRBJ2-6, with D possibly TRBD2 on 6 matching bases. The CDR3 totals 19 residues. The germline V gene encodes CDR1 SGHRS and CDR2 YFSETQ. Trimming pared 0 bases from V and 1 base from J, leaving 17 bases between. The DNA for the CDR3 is TGCGCCAGCAGCTTGGCCTGGAGGGGACTTCCTTCTGGGGCCAACGTCCTGACTTTC. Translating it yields CASSLAWRGLPSGANVLTF.

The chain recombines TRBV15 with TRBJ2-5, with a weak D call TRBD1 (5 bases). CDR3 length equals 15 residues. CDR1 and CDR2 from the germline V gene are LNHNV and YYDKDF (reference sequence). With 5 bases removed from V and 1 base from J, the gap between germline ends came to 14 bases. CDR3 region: CATSAHRQTQETQYF. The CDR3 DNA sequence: TGTGCCACCAGCGCCCACAGACAGACCCAAGAGACCCAGTACTTC.

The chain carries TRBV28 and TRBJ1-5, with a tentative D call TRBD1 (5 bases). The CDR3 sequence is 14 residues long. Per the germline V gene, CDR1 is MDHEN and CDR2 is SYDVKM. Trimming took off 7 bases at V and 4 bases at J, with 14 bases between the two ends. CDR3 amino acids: CASNPPGWNQPQHF. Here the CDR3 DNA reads TGTGCCAGCAACCCCCCAGGGTGGAATCAGCCCCAGCATTTT.

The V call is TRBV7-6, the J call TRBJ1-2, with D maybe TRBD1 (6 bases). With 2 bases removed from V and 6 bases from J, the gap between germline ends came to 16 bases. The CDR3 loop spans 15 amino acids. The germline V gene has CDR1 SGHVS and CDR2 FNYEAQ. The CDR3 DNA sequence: TGTGCCAGCAGCTTAAACAGGGATTTGGGGGATGGCTACACCTTC. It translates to CASSLNRDLGDGYTF. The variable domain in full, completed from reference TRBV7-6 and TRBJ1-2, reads GAGVSQSPRYKVTKRGQDVALRCDPISGHVSLYWYRQALGQGPEFLTYFNYEAQQDKSGLPNDRFSAERPEGSISTLTIQRTEQRDSAMYRCASSLNRDLGDGYTFGSGTRLTVV.

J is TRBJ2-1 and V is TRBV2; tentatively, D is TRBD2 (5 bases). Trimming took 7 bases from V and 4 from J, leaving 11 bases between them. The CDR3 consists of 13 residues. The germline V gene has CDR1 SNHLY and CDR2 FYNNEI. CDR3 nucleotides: TGTGCCAGCATGAGGACGGGGTACAATGAGCAGTTCTTC. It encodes CASMRTGYNEQFF.

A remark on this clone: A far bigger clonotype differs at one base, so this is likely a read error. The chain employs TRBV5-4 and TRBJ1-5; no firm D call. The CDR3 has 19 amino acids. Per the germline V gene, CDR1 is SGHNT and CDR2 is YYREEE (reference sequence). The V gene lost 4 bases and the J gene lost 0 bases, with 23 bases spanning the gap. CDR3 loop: CASSRGRIGPLYSNQPQHF. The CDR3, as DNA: TGTGCCAGCAGCCGCGGGCGGATCGGGCCCCTTTATAGCAATCAGCCCCAGCATTTT.

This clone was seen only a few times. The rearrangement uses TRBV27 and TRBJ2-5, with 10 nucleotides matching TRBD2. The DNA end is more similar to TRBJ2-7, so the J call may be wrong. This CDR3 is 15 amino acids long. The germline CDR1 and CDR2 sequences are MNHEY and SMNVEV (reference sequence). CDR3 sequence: CASSLSVAGGGEQYF. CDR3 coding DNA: TGTGCCAGCAGTTTATCTGTAGCGGGAGGTGGCGAGCAGTACTTC.

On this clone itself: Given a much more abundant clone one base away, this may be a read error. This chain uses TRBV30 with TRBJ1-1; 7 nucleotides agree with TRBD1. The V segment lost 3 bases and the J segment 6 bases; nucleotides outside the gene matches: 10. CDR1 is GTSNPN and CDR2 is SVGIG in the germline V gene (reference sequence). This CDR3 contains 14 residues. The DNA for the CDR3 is TGTGCCTGGAGCGAAGGGGGCGTGAGCGCTGAAGCTTTCTTT. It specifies CAWSEGGVSAEAFF.

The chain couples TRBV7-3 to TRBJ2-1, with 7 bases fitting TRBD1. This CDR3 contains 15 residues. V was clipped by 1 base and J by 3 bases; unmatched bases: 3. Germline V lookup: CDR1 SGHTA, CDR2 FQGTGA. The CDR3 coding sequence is TGTGCCAGCAGCTTAAAGGGGGACAGCTACAATGAGCAGTTCTTC. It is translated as CASSLKGDSYNEQFF.

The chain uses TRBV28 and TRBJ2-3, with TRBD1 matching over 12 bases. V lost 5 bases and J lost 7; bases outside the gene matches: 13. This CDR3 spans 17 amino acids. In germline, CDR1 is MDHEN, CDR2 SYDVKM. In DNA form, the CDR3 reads TGTGCCAGCAGTCCTCCATCTTCGGGGACAGGGGGCTATACGCAGTATTTT. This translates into CASSPPSSGTGGYTQYF.

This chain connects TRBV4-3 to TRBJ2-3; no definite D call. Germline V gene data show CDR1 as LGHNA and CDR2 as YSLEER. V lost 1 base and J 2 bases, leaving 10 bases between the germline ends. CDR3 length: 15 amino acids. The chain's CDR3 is CASSQVGSNTDTQYF. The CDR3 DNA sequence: TGCGCCAGCAGCCAAGTCGGCTCCAACACAGATACGCAGTATTTT.

CDR3: CAWSVRQGALTEAFF. In DNA, the CDR3 is TGTGCCTGGAGTGTTAGGCAGGGGGCGCTGACTGAAGCTTTCTTT. The chain is built from TRBV30 and TRBJ1-1, with 8 bases identical to TRBD1. This CDR3 region has 15 residues. The V gene end was trimmed by 0 bases and the J gene end by 5 bases; junction bases not matched to a gene: 8. Germline CDR1 GTSNPN, CDR2 SVGIG (reference sequence).